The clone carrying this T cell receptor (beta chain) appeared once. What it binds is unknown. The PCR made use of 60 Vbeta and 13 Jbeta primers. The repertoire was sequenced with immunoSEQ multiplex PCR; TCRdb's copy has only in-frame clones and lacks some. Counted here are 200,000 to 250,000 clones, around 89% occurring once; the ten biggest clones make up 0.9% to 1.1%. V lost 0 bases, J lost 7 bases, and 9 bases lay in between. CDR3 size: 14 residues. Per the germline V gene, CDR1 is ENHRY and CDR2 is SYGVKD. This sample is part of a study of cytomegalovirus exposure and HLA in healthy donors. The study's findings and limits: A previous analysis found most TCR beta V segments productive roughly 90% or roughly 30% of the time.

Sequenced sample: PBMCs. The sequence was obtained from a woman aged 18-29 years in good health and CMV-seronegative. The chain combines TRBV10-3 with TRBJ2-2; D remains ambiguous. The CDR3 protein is CAISESSSVGELFF. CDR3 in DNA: TGTGCCATCAGTGAGTCTAGTTCGGTCGGGGAGCTGTTTTTT.